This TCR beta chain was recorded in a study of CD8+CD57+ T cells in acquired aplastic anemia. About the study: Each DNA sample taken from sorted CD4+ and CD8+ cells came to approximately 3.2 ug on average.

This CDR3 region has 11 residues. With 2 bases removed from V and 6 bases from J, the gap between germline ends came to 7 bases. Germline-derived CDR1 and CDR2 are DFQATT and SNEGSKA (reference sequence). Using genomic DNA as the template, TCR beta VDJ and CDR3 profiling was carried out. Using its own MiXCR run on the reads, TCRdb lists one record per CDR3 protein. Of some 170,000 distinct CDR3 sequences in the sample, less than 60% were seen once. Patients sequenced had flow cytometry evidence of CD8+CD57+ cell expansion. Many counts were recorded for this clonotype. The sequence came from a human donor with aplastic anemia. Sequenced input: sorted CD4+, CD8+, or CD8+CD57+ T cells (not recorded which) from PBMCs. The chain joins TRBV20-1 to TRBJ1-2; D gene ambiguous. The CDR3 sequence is CSARILDGYTF. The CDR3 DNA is TGCAGTGCTAGAATTCTAGATGGCTACACCTTC.